Here is one T cell receptor beta chain with its context. TCRdb's copy holds only in-frame clones and misses some; the assay was immunoSEQ multiplex PCR. The table records around 290,000 clones, approximately 91% of them present only once. Patients in Seattle were enrolled during active infection, then followed longitudinally. Trimming took off 6 bases at V and 6 bases at J, with 15 bases between the two ends. CDR3 length: 14 amino acids. Per germline, CDR1 KGHSH and CDR2 LQKENI. This entry belongs to a study of blood T cell repertoires in COVID-19. Overall study: Samples taken during acute and convalescent COVID-19 were collected in the United States, Italy and Spain. Sample material is recorded as cDNA or gDNA derived from T cells, B-cell-depleted T cells, or PBMCs.

Sequencing was done on a sample of peripheral blood. The receptor was isolated from a woman between 25 and 40 years old with COVID-19, enrolled during active disease. V gene TRBV18 combines with J gene TRBJ1-3; D uncertain. The CDR3 is CASSVDGGVNTIYF. The CDR3 DNA reads as TGTGCCAGCTCCGTTGACGGAGGAGTAAACACCATATATTTT.